This TCR beta chain was retrieved from a study of blood T cell repertoires in COVID-19. The V segment lost 6 bases and the J segment 5 bases; nucleotides outside the gene matches: 4. The CDR3 extends over 13 amino acids. Germline CDR1 reads MRHNA; CDR2 reads SNTAGT. Generated by immunoSEQ multiplex PCR, the TCRdb table keeps only in-frame clones and is missing some. The profile shows about 210,000 clones, over 80% of them singletons. The sequenced sample was peripheral blood. The TCR originated in a woman aged 55-69 years with COVID-19, enrolled during active disease. The chain couples TRBV6-4 to TRBJ1-1, with TRBD1 identical over 9 bases. For the CDR3, the DNA is TGTGCCAGCAGCACGGACAGGGGAACTGAAGCTTTCTTT. This encodes CASSTDRGTEAFF.